One and the same sample provided the 19 T cell receptor beta chains below, sequenced in a study of blood T cell repertoires in COVID-19. Data came from immunoSEQ multiplex PCR; TCRdb stores just in-frame clones and leaves some out. There are about 250,000 clones in the sample; just over 90% occur only once, and around 1.8% lies in the top ten. Material: PBMCs or T cells enriched from blood (not recorded which). All receptors derive from a woman aged 18-29 years who had recovered from COVID-19.

The V gene is TRBV28, the J gene TRBJ1-4, with no clear D. The CDR3 loop spans 13 amino acids. The germline CDR1 and CDR2 sequences are MDHEN and SYDVKM. Deletions cut 6 bases from V and 6 bases from J, with 11 bases between. The CDR3 region has the DNA TGTGCCAGCAGGCGGGAGTCCTATGAAAAACTGTTTTTT. Translated: CASRRESYEKLFF.

The chain recombines TRBV7-2 with TRBJ1-1; no reliable D call. The germline V gene has CDR1 SGHTA and CDR2 FQGNSA. The CDR3 is 15 residues long. Between the trimmed V and J ends, which lost 4 bases and 1 base, there was a span of 13 bases. CDR3 coding DNA: TGTGCCAGCAGCTCTCCAGAGGGCAGGAACACTGAAGCTTTCTTT. It specifies CASSSPEGRNTEAFF.

The rearrangement joins TRBV9 to TRBJ2-1; D might be TRBD1 (5 bases). Trimming pared 3 bases from V and 9 bases from J, leaving 13 bases between. The germline V gene encodes CDR1 SGDLS and CDR2 YYNGEE. The CDR3 extends over 13 amino acids. The CDR3 here is CASSGQGRAEQFF. The CDR3 DNA sequence: TGTGCCAGCAGCGGTCAGGGCCGGGCTGAGCAGTTCTTC. The whole variable domain, remainder taken from reference TRBV9 and TRBJ2-1, is DSGVTQTPKHLITATGQRVTLRCSPRSGDLSVYWYQQSLDQGLQFLIQYYNGEERAKGNILERFSAQQFPDLHSELNLSSLELGDSALYFCASSGQGRAEQFFGPGTRLTVL.

The chain is built from TRBV21-1 and TRBJ1-5; TRBD1 is the table's D call and was not checked against the DNA. TRBV21-1 is a recognized pseudogene. The CDR3 sequence is 19 residues long. CDR3 region: CASSPIRERGQISNQPQHF. In DNA, the CDR3 is TGTGCCAGCAGCCCGATACGGGAACGGGGACAAATTAGCAATCAGCCCCAGCATTTT.

The rearrangement uses TRBV12-3 or TRBV12-4 and TRBJ2-5; D is unresolved. This CDR3 region has 13 residues. V lost 1 base and J 5 bases, leaving 8 bases between the germline ends. DNA for the CDR3: TGTGCCAGCAGTTTAGGCGAGAGGGAGACCCAGTACTTC. It translates to CASSLGERETQYF.

This chain uses TRBV14 with TRBJ2-1, with D possibly matching TRBD2 (5 bases). CDR1 and CDR2 from the germline V gene are SGHDN and FVKESK. The CDR3 runs to 16 residues. V lost 1 base, J lost 5 bases, and 15 bases lay in between. CDR3 sequence (DNA): TGTGCCAGCAGCCAAGTTTTAGCGTTGGCCCACAATGAGCAGTTCTTC. Amino acid sequence: CASSQVLALAHNEQFF.

This chain uses TRBV7-9 with TRBJ1-2; a possible D gene is TRBD1 (5 bases). Germline CDR1 is SEHNR and CDR2 is FQNEAQ (reference sequence). The CDR3 covers 15 residues. With 0 bases removed from V and 7 bases from J, the gap between germline ends came to 15 bases. CDR3 nucleotides: TGTGCCAGCAGCTTAGCTCTCAGGGAAATGGGTGGCTACACCTTC. It specifies CASSLALREMGGYTF.

The rearrangement joins TRBV2 to TRBJ1-2, with D possibly being TRBD1 (6 bases). CDR1 and CDR2 from the germline V gene are SNHLY and FYNNEI. The CDR3 loop spans 16 amino acids. V was cut by 0 bases and J by 4 bases, with 15 bases left in between. CDR3 coding DNA: TGTGCCAGCAGTGAAGCTACACCGGACAGTTTCTATGGCTACACCTTC. It translates to CASSEATPDSFYGYTF.

This chain connects TRBV5-1 to TRBJ2-1, with 12 bases that match TRBD2. Unmatched junction bases numbered 5, after V lost 4 bases and J lost 6 bases. CDR3 length: 15 amino acids. The V gene's germline CDR1 is SGHRS and CDR2 YFSETQ. CDR3 region: CASSLWTSGVNEQFF. The DNA of the CDR3 is TGCGCCAGCAGCCTCTGGACTAGCGGGGTCAATGAGCAGTTCTTC.

V and J are TRBV24-1 and TRBJ1-4; possible D gene TRBD1, 5 bases. Deletions cut 3 bases from V and 0 bases from J, with 10 bases between. The CDR3 is made up of 16 amino acids. CDR1 and CDR2 from the germline V gene are KGHDR and SFDVKD. DNA of the CDR3: TGTGCCACCAGTGATGGGGACTTTGCAACTAATGAAAAACTGTTTTTT. It yields the protein CATSDGDFATNEKLFF.

This clone appeared once. The chain couples TRBV6-5 to TRBJ1-2; maybe TRBD1 (6 bases). The CDR3 extends over 15 amino acids. V lost 6 bases and J lost 3, with 17 bases in between. The germline CDR1 and CDR2 sequences are MNHEY and SVGAGI. As DNA, the CDR3 is TGTGCCAGCAGATTTCCAGGGGCGAGGGACTATGGCTACACCTTC. It yields the protein CASRFPGARDYGYTF.

The chain links TRBV19 to TRBJ1-1; 9 bases are shared with TRBD1. This CDR3 is 16 amino acids long. The V and J ends lost 4 bases and 1 base, in that order; junction bases with no gene match: 7. Germline CDR1 LNHDA, CDR2 SQIVND (reference sequence). The CDR3, as DNA: TGTGCCAGTAGTAAGGGACAGGGATTTGGGAACACTGAAGCTTTCTTT. Its protein product is CASSKGQGFGNTEAFF.

The count of this clone is one. The V gene is TRBV7-3, the J gene TRBJ2-1, with 10 bases that match TRBD2. V lost 5 bases to trimming and J lost 9 bases; unmatched junction nucleotides: 10. CDR1 is SGHTA and CDR2 is FQGTGA in the germline V gene. The CDR3 totals 15 residues. For the CDR3, the DNA is TGTGCCAGCAGCCCCCAGCGGGGGGGCTTGGGTGAGCAGTTCTTC. It yields the protein CASSPQRGGLGEQFF.

This chain connects TRBV24-1 to TRBJ1-1; the D gene is possibly TRBD1 (6 bases). This CDR3 spans 15 amino acids. Trimming pared 2 bases from V and 1 base from J, leaving 10 bases between. Germline CDR1 KGHDR, CDR2 SFDVKD. CDR3 protein: CATSDSTGRNTEAFF. The DNA for the CDR3 is TGTGCCACCAGTGATTCGACAGGCAGGAACACTGAAGCTTTCTTT.

This chain connects TRBV9 to TRBJ2-3, with 9 nucleotides matching TRBD2. Unmatched junction bases numbered 4, after V lost 5 bases and J lost 3 bases. Germline V CDR1 and CDR2: SGDLS, YYNGEE. The CDR3 is 14 amino acids. The CDR3 region is CASRAAGGTDTQYF. As DNA, the CDR3 is TGTGCCAGCAGAGCAGCGGGAGGTACAGATACGCAGTATTTT.

This chain links TRBV19 with TRBJ2-6; possible D gene TRBD1, 6 bases. V lost 6 bases and J 1 base, leaving 10 bases between the germline ends. There are 15 residues in the CDR3. Germline values: CDR1 LNHDA, CDR2 SQIVND (reference sequence). CDR3 nucleotide sequence: TGTGCCAGTAGGCCAACAGGGTCTGGGGCCAACGTCCTGACTTTC. As protein: CASRPTGSGANVLTF.

The chain employs TRBV5-5 and TRBJ1-5; TRBD1 is a possible D gene (5 bases). The CDR3 runs to 15 residues. Trimming shortened V by 0 bases and J by 4 bases, and 11 bases separated the two germline ends. Germline V CDR1 and CDR2: SGHKS, YYEKEE (reference sequence). The CDR3 region is CASSLARAINQPQHF. The CDR3 DNA follows: TGTGCCAGCAGCTTGGCCAGGGCTATTAATCAGCCCCAGCATTTT.

The V gene is TRBV5-1, the J gene TRBJ1-5; D perhaps matches TRBD1 (6 bases). CDR1 is SGHRS and CDR2 is YFSETQ in the germline V gene. The CDR3 is made up of 15 amino acids. V was shortened by 1 base and J by 5 bases, with 13 bases between the two germline ends. The CDR3 loop is CASSLTGGADQPQHF. As DNA, the CDR3 is TGCGCCAGCAGCTTGACGGGGGGCGCGGATCAGCCCCAGCATTTT. Drawing the rest from reference TRBV5-1 and TRBJ1-5, the complete variable domain is KAGVTQTPRYLIKTRGQQVTLSCSPISGHRSVSWYQQTPGQGLQFLFEYFSETQRNKGNFPGRFSGRQFSNSRSEMNVSTLELGDSALYLCASSLTGGADQPQHFGDGTRLSIL.

The chain has TRBV18 and TRBJ1-3; D gene ambiguous. CDR1 KGHSH and CDR2 LQKENI come from the germline V gene. CDR3 length equals 16 residues. The V end lost 4 bases, the J end lost 4 bases, and 17 bases lay between the germline ends. The CDR3 nucleotides read TGTGCCAGCTCACTGCAACCACAAAACAGCGGAAACACCATATATTTT. Amino acid sequence: CASSLQPQNSGNTIYF.